This T cell receptor beta chain emerged from a study of T cells in Graves' hyperthyroidism and ophthalmopathy (dated by TCRdb to between 2018 and 2021). Regarding the research as a whole: Peripheral blood was sampled at the time of initial diagnosis, prior to any treatment. According to the paper, TCR Vbeta CDR3 sequencing was carried out on 135 peripheral blood samples, which came from under 50 ophthalmopathy, some 73 hyperthyroidism and approximately 17 progressor patients. Prospective prediction of ophthalmopathy was tested in an independent validation cohort of fewer than 20 hyperthyroidism patients and around 16 patients who later progressed to ophthalmopathy. The 100 discovery patients were randomly split 7:3 into training and test sets. After sampling, hyperthyroidism patients received methimazole starting at 30 mg daily, and ophthalmopathy patients received high-dose intravenous methylprednisolone. Thyroid tissue and blood T-cell repertoires from six Graves' hyperthyroidism patients were also compared in the study. To identify TCR V-J signatures that set the groups apart, the researchers used a discovery cohort of 100 patients, made up of 40 to 45 with Graves' ophthalmopathy and about 60 with stable Graves' hyperthyroidism.

This clonotype was seen only a few times. The antigen this receptor binds is unknown. Base qualities are not provided; no much larger clone lies one nucleotide away. Overall results and qualifications from the work: No statistical method was used to set the sample size in advance, and investigators knew the group allocation. In cross-validation, a model built on a 13 V-J signature told ophthalmopathy apart from stable hyperthyroidism with approximately 90% sensitivity and about 81% specificity, and in testing the same model reached 80%/75%. In validation, the model predicted progression to ophthalmopathy with approximately 69% sensitivity and 72.22% specificity, a median of around six months before onset. Blood samples also contained most of the expanded thyroid clonotypes (frequency above 0.001), which suggests that blood repertoires may reflect thyroid immune responses.

The TCR beta CDR3 regions were amplified from the RNA transcripts. For the first round of RT-PCR on the TCR CDR3, the HTBI primer set was used together with the Qiagen OneStep RT-PCR kit. The libraries were constructed in a second round of multiplex PCR and then size-selected and purified. The libraries were sequenced on an Illumina HiSeq2000 using paired-end 100 bp reads. Per the source publication's procedure: SOAPnuke was used to process the raw data, removing reads that contained adapters or uncalled bases, had a mean Phred below 15, or lacked an exact match to the constant primer or identifier. High-quality paired reads were merged with COPE v1.2.5, and unique nucleotide sequences were defined as clonotypes. MiTCR v1.1 was used to align the clonotypes against IMGT TRBV, TRBD and TRBJ reference segments. The analysis was restricted to V-J combinations with a frequency above 0.0001, which together covered approximately 99% of the repertoires. A TCS score was defined as the ratio of F50 (clonal expansion) to E x V (chaos), with BLOSUM62-based TCRdist applied between CDR3 peptides within each V-J. Welch's t-statistics and random forest reduced 500 to 550 V-J features to about 13, which were used in a naive Bayes classifier (R e1071). TCRdb reanalyzed the raw reads on its own, using fastp at Q25 for trimming and MiXCR for clone calling, and kept in-frame beta chains. Rows are combined by CDR3 protein, so each entry shows the most common genes and DNA. These V and J calls derive from TCRdb rather than the authors' analysis. This sample has about 400,000 distinct CDR3 sequences in its table, and 15% of those were observed once. Less than 35% of the sample is in the top ten clones.

Stable Graves' hyperthyroidism was defined as no progression to ophthalmopathy during 18 months of follow-up. Hyperthyroidism patients were newly diagnosed, with disease duration under 2 months, and aged 18 to 65 years. Any patient with an uncontrolled infection, another autoimmune disease, pregnancy or lactation was excluded. Diagnoses were established on the basis of clinical symptoms, serum thyroxine and TRAb, thyroid ultrasound, and orbital computed tomography. Ficoll-Paque density gradient centrifugation was used to isolate PBMCs from approximately 10 ml of fresh peripheral blood. Trizol reagent was used to extract total RNA, and RNA quality was then checked on an Agilent 2100 Bioanalyzer. The germline ends are 7 bases apart after V is trimmed by 1 base and J by 2 bases. From the cysteine up to the phenylalanine, the CDR3 has a length of 14 residues. The sequence is cut down to CDR3 DNA, 42 bases in frame from base 1. Reading the germline V gene gives CDR1 MGHRA and CDR2 YSYEKL.

Rearrangement joined TRBV4-1 to TRBJ2-3; confidence is insufficient to name the D gene. Specimen: blood. The sequence was obtained from a woman aged 30 to 39 with Graves' hyperthyroidism. Here the CDR3 is given as CASSQGTFTDTQYF. The DNA is as follows: TGCGCCAGCAGCCAAGGGACCTTCACAGATACGCAGTATTTT.